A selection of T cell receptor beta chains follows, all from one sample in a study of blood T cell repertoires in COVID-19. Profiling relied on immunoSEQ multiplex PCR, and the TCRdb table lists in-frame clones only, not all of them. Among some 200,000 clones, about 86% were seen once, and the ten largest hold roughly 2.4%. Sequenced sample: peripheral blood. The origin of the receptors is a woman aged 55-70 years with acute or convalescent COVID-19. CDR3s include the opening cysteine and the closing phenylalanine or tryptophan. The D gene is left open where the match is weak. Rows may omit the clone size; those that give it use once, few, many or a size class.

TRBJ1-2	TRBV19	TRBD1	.	TGTGCCAGTAGGGAGCTGGGACAGCCCCCTGGCTCGGATGGCTACACCTTC	CASRELGQPPGSDGYTF
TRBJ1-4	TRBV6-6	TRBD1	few	TGTGCCAGCAGTCGCCGGGACAGGGGGCGAACTAATGAAAAACTGTTTTTT	CASSRRDRGRTNEKLFF
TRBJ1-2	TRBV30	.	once	TGTGCCTGCGATACCCGACGGGGCAGGAGGGTGGTAGGCTATGGCTACACCTTC	CACDTRRGRRVVGYGYTF
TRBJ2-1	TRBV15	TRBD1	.	TGTGCCACCAGCAGAGTCACAGGGGGCTTGTGGAATGAGCAGTTCTTC	CATSRVTGGLWNEQFF
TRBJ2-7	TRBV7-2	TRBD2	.	TGTGCCAGCACCCACGGGGCGGGGGATGCCTACGAGCAGTACTTC	CASTHGAGDAYEQYF
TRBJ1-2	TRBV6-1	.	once	TGTGCCAGCAGTGAAGGGACTGCAACTAACTATGGCTACACCTTC	CASSEGTATNYGYTF
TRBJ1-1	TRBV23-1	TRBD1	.	TGCGCCAGCAGTCAAGCCGCGGGACAGGGACTTACTGAAGCTTTCTTT	CASSQAAGQGLTEAFF
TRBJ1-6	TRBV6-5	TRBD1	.	TGTGCCAGCAGTTACTCGAGGGGACAGGGCAATTCACCCCTCCACTTT	CASSYSRGQGNSPLHF
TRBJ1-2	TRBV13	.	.	TGTGCCAGCAGCTTAGGCCGCGGAGGGATGAACTATGGCTACACCTTC	CASSLGRGGMNYGYTF
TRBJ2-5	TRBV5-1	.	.	TGCGCCAGCAGGGGGCGCGGGGTCGAAGAGACCCAGTACTTC	CASRGRGVEETQYF
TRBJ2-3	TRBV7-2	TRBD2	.	TGTGCCAGCAGCACCGGACTAGCGGGGGGGCTCCAATTCACAGATACGCAGTATTTT	CASSTGLAGGLQFTDTQYF
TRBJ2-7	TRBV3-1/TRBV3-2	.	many	TGTGCCAGCAGCCAAGATCCCCGGGATCCAACGAGCTCCTACGAGCAGTACTTC	CASSQDPRDPTSSYEQYF
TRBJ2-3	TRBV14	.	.	TGTGCCAGCAGCCAAGCACACGGAGCATCAGATACGCAGTATTTT	CASSQAHGASDTQYF
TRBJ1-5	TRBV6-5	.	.	TGTGCCAGCAGCTTACAGGGATATAGCAATCAGCCCCAGCATTTT	CASSLQGYSNQPQHF
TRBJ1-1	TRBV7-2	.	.	TGTGCCAGCAGCTCACAGGGAAACCGAAACACTGAAGCTTTCTTT	CASSSQGNRNTEAFF
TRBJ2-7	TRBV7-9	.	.	TGTGCCAGCAGCTTAATCACAGGCTACGAGCAGTACTTC	CASSLITGYEQYF
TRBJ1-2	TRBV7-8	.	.	TGTGCCAGCAGCTTAGACGCGGTCGTCTATGGCTACACCTTC	CASSLDAVVYGYTF
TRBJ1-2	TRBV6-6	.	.	TGTGCCAGCATCCTCCATGGGAGTTCAAATGGCTACACCTTC	CASILHGSSNGYTF
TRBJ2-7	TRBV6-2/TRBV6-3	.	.	TGTGCCAGCAGTCCCACAGGGAGCTCCTACGAGCAGTACTTC	CASSPTGSSYEQYF
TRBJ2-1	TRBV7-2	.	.	TGTGCCAGCAGCTGGGGGGGCCGCGATGAGCAGTTCTTC	CASSWGGRDEQFF
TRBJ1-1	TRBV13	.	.	TGTGCCAGCAGCTACCGGGTGACGAACACTGAAGCTTTCTTT	CASSYRVTNTEAFF
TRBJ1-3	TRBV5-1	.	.	TGCGCCAGCAGCTTCCAGGGTGCCTCTGGAAACACCATATATTTT	CASSFQGASGNTIYF
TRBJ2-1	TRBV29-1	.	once	TGCAGCGTTGAACGGGGGAGCTTGAATGAGCAGTTCTTC	CSVERGSLNEQFF
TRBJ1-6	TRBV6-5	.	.	TGTGCCAGCAGGCGGGACGGTCTTTCTCAGCTTCCCCTCCACTTT	CASRRDGLSQLPLHF
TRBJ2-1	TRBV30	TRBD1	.	TGTGCCTGGAGTGTGGACAGGGGAGGTGAGCAGTTCTTC	CAWSVDRGGEQFF
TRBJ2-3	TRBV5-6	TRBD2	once	TGTGCCAGCAGCACAACCGGACTAGCGGGGAATACGCAGTATTTT	CASSTTGLAGNTQYF
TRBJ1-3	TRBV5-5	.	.	TGTGCCAGCAGCTTGGAACAGGGATTAGGCACCATATATTTT	CASSLEQGLGTIYF